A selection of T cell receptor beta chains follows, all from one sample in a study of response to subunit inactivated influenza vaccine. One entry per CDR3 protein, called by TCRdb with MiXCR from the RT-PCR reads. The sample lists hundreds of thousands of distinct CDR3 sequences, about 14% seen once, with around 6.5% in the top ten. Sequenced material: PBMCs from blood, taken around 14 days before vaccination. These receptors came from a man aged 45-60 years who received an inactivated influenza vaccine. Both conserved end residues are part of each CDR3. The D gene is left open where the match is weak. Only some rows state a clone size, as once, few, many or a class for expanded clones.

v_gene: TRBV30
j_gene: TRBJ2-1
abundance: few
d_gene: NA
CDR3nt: TGTGCCTGGAGCAGATTCGGCTCCTACAATGAGCAGTTCTTC
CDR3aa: CAWSRFGSYNEQFF

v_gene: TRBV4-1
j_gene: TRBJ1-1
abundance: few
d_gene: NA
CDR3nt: TGCGCCAGCAGCCAAGAGGCGGTTTTGAACACTGAAGCTTTCTTT
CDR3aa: CASSQEAVLNTEAFF

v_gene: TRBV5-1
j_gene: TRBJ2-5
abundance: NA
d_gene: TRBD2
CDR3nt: TGCGCCAGCAGCTTGGAGCGGGGGGAAGAGACCCAGTACTTC
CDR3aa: CASSLERGEETQYF

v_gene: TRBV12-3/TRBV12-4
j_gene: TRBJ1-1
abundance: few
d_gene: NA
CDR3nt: TGTGCCTTCAGTTTGTTACTTCAGGGTGGCGGCCTGAACACTGAAGCTTTCTTT
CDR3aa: CAFSLLLQGGGLNTEAFF

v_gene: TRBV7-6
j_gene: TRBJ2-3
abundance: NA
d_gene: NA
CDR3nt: TGTGCCAGCAGCCCCAACGTGGGGCGGGGCACAGATACGCAGTATTTT
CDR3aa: CASSPNVGRGTDTQYF

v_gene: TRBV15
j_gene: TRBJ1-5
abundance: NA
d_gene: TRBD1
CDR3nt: TGTGCCACCAGCAATGGGAACAGGGGGAGTCAGCCCCAGCATTTT
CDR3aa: CATSNGNRGSQPQHF

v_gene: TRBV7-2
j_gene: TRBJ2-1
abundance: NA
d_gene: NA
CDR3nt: TGTGCCAGCAGCTTAGTTAGGTTGGCTAGCACGGATGAGCAGTTCTTC
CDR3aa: CASSLVRLASTDEQFF

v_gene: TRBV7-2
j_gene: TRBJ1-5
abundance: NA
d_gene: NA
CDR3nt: TGTGCCAGCAGCTTCCAGGGAGATAGCAATCAGCCCCAGCATTTT
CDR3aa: CASSFQGDSNQPQHF

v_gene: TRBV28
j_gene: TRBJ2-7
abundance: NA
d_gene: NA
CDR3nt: TGTGCCAGCAGTTTATCGGCAGGGCGGGAGCAGTACTTC
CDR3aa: CASSLSAGREQYF

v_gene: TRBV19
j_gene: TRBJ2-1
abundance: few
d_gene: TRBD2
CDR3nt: TGTGCCACTCTAGACGGGGGAGGGATAAGGAATGAGCAGTTCTTC
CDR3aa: CATLDGGGIRNEQFF

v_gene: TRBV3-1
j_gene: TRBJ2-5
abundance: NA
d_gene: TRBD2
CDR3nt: TGTGCCAGCAGCCAAGGACTAGCGGGAGCGGCAGGAGAGACCCAGTACTTC
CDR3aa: CASSQGLAGAAGETQYF

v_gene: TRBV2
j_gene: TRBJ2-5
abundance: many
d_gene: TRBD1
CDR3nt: TGTGCCAGTACCGGGACAGGGGAGGAGACCCAGTACTTC
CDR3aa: CASTGTGEETQYF

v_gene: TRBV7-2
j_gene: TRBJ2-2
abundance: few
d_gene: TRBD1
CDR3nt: TGTGCCAGCAGCTTGGGACAGACTCACACCGGGGAGCTGTTTTTT
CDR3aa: CASSLGQTHTGELFF

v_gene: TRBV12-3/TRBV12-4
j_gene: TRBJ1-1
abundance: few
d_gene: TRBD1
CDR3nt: TGTGCCAGCAGGCGGGACAGTGGGCACACTGAAGCTTTCTTT
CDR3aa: CASRRDSGHTEAFF